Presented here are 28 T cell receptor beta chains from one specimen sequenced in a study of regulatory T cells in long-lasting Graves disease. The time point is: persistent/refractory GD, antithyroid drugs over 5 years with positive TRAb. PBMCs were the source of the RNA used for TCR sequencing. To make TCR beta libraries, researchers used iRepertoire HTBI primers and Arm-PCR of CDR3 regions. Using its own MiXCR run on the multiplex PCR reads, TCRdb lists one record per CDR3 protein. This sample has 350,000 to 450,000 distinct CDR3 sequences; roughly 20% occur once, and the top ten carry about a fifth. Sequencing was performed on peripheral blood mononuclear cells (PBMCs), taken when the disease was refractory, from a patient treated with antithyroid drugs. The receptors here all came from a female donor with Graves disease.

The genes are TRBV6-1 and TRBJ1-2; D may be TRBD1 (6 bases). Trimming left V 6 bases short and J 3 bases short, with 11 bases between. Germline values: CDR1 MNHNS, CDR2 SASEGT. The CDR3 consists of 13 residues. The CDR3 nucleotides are TGTGCCAGCAGGCTAGGGGGGGACTATGGCTACACCTTC. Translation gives CASRLGGDYGYTF.

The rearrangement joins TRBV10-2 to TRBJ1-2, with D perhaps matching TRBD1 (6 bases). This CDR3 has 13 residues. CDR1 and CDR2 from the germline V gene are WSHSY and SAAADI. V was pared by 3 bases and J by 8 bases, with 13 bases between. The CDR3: CASSEGGAVGYTF. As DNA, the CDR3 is TGCGCCAGCAGTGAAGGGGGGGCGGTCGGCTACACCTTC.

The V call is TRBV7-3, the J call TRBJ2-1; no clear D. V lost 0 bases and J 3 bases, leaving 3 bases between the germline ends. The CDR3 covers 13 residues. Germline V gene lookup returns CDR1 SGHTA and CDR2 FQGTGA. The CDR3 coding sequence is TGTGCCAGCAGCTTAACTAGCTACAATGAGCAGTTCTTC. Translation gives CASSLTSYNEQFF.

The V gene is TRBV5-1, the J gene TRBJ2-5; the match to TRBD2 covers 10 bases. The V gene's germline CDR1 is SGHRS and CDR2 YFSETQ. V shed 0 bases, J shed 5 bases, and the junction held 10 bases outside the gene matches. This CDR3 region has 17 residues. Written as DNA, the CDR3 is TGCGCCAGCAGCTTGGACCCAGCGGGAGGGCCGATGGAGACCCAGTACTTC. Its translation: CASSLDPAGGPMETQYF.

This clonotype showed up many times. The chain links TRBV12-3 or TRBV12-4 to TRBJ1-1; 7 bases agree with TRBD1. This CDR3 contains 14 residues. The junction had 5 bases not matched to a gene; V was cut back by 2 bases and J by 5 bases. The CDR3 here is CASSLKGARTEAFF. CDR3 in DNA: TGTGCCAGCAGTTTAAAGGGGGCGAGGACTGAAGCTTTCTTT.

DNA of the CDR3: TGTGCCAGTAGCACACTACCAACGAACACCGGGGAGCTGTTTTTT. Its translation: CASSTLPTNTGELFF. The genes are TRBV19 and TRBJ2-2; no clear D gene. Germline V gene lookup returns CDR1 LNHDA and CDR2 SQIVND (reference sequence). This CDR3 has 15 residues. Trimming cost V 6 bases and J 0 bases, with 11 bases left between them.

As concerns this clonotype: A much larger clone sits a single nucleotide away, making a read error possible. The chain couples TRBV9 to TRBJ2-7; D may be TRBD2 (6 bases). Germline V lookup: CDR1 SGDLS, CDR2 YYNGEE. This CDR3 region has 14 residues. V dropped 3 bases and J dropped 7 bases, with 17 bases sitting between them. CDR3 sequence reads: CASSATGTPLEQYF. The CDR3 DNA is TGTGCCAGCAGCGCAACCGGGACTCCCCTTGAGCAGTACTTC. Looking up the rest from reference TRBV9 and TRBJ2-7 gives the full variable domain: DSGVTQTPKHLITATGQRVTLRCSPRSGDLSVYWYQQSLDQGLQFLIQYYNGEERAKGNILERFSAQQFPDLHSELNLSSLELGDSALYFCASSATGTPLEQYFGPGTRLTVT.

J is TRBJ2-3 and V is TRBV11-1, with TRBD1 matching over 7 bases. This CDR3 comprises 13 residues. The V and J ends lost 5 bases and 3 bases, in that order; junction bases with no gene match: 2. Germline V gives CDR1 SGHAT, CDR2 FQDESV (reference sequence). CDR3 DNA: TGTGCCAGCAGCCCACAGGGGACAGATACGCAGTATTTT. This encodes CASSPQGTDTQYF.

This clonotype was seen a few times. In nucleotides, the CDR3 is TGTGCCAGCAGCTTGTACGTCCGAAACACTGAAGCTTTCTTT. It codes for CASSLYVRNTEAFF. The chain recombines TRBV5-6 with TRBJ1-1, with D hard to call. The CDR3 length is 14 residues. Looked up from germline, CDR1 is SGHDT and CDR2 is YYEEEE. With 1 base removed from V and 2 bases from J, the gap between germline ends came to 9 bases.

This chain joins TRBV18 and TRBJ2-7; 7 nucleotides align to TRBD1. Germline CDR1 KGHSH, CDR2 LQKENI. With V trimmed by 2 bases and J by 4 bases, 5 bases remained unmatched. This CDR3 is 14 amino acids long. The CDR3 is CASSPETGLYEQYF. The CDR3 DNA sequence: TGTGCCAGCTCACCAGAGACAGGGTTATACGAGCAGTACTTC.

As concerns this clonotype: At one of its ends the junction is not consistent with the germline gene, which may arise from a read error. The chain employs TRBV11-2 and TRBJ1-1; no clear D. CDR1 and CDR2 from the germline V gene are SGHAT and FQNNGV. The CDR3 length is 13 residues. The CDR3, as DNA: TGTGCCGGCAGCTTTGATAGGAACACTGAAGCTTTCTTT. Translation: CAGSFDRNTEAFF.

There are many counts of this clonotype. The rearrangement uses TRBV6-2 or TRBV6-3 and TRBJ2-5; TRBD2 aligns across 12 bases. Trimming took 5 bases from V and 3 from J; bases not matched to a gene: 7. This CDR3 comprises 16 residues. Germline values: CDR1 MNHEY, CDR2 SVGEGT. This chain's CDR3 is CASSARLAGVEETQYF. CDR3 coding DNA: TGTGCCAGCAGTGCCCGACTAGCGGGAGTAGAAGAGACCCAGTACTTC.

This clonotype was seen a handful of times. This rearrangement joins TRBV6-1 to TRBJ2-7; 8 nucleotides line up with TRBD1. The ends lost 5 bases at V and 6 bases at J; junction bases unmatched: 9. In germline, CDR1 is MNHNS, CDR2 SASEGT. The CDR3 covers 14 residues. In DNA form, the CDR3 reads TGTGCCAGCAGTCAGGGGGCCTCTCTTCGCGAGCAGTACTTC. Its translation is CASSQGASLREQYF.

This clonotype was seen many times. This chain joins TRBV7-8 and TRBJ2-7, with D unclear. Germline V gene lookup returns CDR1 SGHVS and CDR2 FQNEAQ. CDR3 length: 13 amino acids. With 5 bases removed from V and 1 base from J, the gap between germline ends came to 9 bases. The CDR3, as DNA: TGTGCCAGCAGCGCCCGCCCATCCTACGAGCAGTACTTC. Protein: CASSARPSYEQYF.

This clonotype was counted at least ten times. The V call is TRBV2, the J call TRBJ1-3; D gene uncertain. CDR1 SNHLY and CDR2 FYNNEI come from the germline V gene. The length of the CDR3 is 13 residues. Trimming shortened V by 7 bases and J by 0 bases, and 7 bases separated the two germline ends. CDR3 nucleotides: TGTGCCAGCAAAGGGTACTCTGGAAACACCATATATTTT. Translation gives CASKGYSGNTIYF.

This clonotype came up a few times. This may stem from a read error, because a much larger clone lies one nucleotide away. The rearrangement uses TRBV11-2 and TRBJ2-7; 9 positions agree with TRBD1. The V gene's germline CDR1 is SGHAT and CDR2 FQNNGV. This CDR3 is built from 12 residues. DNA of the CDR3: TGTGCCAGCGGACGGACAGGGGCCGAGCAGTGCTTC. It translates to CASGRTGAEQCF.

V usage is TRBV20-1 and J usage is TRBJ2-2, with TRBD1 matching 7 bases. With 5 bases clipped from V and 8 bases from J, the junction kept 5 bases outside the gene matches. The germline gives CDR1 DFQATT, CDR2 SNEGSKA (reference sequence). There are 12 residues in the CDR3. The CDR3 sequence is CSALGGAGELFF. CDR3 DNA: TGCAGTGCTCTAGGGGGCGCGGGGGAGCTGTTTTTT.

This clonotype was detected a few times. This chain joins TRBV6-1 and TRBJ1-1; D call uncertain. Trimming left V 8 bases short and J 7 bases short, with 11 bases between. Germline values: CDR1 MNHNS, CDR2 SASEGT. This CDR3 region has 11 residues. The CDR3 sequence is CASLQAGEAFF. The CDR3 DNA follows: TGTGCCAGCCTTCAAGCGGGTGAAGCTTTCTTT.

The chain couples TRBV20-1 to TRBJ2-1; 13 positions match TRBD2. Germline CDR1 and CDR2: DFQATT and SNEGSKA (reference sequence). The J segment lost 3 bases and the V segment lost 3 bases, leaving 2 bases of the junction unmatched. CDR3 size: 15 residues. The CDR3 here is CSASGTSGNYNEQFF. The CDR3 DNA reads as TGCAGTGCTAGCGGGACTAGCGGGAACTACAATGAGCAGTTCTTC.

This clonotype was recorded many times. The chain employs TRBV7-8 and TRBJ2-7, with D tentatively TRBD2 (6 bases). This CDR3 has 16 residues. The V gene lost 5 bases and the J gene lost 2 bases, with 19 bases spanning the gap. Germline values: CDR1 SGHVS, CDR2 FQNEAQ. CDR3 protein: CASSRPRRLGAYEQYF. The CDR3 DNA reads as TGTGCCAGCAGCCGGCCCCGGCGACTAGGGGCCTACGAGCAGTACTTC. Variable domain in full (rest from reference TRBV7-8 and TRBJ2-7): GAGVSQSPRYKVAKRGQDVALRCDPISGHVSLFWYQQALGQGPEFLTYFQNEAQLDKSGLPSDRFFAERPEGSVSTLKIQRTQQEDSAVYLCASSRPRRLGAYEQYFGPGTRLTVT.

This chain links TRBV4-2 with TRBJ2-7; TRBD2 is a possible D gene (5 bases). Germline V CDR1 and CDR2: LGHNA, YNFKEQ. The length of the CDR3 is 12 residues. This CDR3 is CEPSELDYEQYF. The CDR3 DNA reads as TGTGAACCTTCGGAACTAGACTACGAGCAGTACTTC.

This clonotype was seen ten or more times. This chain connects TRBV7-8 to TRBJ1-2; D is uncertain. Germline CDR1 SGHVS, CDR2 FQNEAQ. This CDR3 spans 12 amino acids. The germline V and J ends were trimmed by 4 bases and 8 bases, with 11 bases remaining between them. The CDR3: CASSSPREGYTF. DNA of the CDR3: TGTGCCAGCAGCTCACCCCGTGAAGGCTACACCTTC.

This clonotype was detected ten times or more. For the CDR3, the DNA is TGTGCCAGCAGTGATTCCCCGACCCAGGATTGGGAGACCCAGTACTTC. Residues: CASSDSPTQDWETQYF. The rearrangement links TRBV6-4 to TRBJ2-5; D gene uncertain. This CDR3 is built from 16 residues. The V gene's germline CDR1 is MRHNA and CDR2 SNTAGT. Trimming removed 3 bases from V and 5 bases from J, with 19 bases in between.

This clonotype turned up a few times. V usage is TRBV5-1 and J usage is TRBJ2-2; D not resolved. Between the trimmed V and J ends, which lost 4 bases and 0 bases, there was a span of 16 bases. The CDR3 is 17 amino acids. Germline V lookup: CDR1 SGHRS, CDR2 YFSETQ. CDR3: CASSGKHGNTNTGELFF. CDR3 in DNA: TGCGCCAGCAGCGGCAAACATGGCAATACGAACACCGGGGAGCTGTTTTTT.

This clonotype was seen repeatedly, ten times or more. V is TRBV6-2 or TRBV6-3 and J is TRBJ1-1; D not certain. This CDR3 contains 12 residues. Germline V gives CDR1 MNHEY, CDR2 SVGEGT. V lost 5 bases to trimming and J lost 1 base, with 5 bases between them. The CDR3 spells CASSIQNTEAFF. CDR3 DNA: TGTGCCAGCAGTATACAGAACACTGAAGCTTTCTTT.

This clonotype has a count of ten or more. Here the CDR3 reads CSVGLVIGQETQYF. Here the CDR3 DNA reads TGCAGCGTTGGATTAGTAATTGGCCAAGAGACCCAGTACTTC. The V and J genes are TRBV29-1 and TRBJ2-5; D gene unclear. The ends were cut back, 4 bases at V and 1 base at J, with 13 bases in the middle. Germline V gene data show CDR1 as SQVTM and CDR2 as ANQGSEA. This CDR3 is built from 14 residues.

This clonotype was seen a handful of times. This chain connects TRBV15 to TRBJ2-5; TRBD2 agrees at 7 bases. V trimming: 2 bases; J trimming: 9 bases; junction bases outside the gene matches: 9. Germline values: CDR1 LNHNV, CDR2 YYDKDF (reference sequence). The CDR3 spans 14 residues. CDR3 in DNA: TGTGCCACCAGCAGATTGTGGGGGGGTGAGGCCCAGTACTTC. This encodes CATSRLWGGEAQYF.

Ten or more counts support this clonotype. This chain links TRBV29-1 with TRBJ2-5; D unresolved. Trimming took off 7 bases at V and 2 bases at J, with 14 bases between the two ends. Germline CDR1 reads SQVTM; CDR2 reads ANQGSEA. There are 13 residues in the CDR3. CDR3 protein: CSDRSQVQETQYF. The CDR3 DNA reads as TGCAGCGACCGGAGTCAGGTGCAAGAGACCCAGTACTTC.